These 18 T cell receptor beta chains were sequenced from one sample in a study of prognosis after radiotherapy for stage I lung cancer. TCR beta CDR3 was amplified from genomic DNA by two-round multiplex PCR. Primers were specific to each TRBV and TRBJ gene in first-round PCR. One entry per CDR3 protein results from TCRdb running MiXCR on the multiplex PCR reads. The data hold about 17,000 distinct CDR3 sequences, with about 15% observed a single time. The material was PBMCs, obtained before or after stereotactic body radiation therapy (not recorded which). These receptors came from a donor at least 50 years old with non-small cell lung cancer.

This clonotype was detected many times. This chain links TRBV5-1 with TRBJ1-1, with 11 bases aligning to TRBD1. V was clipped by 4 bases and J by 4 bases; unmatched bases: 3. This CDR3 spans 14 amino acids. Germline V gives CDR1 SGHRS, CDR2 YFSETQ. CDR3 loop: CASSHGTGGTEAFF. The CDR3 DNA follows: TGCGCCAGCAGCCACGGGACAGGGGGCACTGAAGCTTTCTTT. Complete variable domain (other parts from reference TRBV5-1 and TRBJ1-1): KAGVTQTPRYLIKTRGQQVTLSCSPISGHRSVSWYQQTPGQGLQFLFEYFSETQRNKGNFPGRFSGRQFSNSRSEMNVSTLELGDSALYLCASSHGTGGTEAFFGQGTRLTVV.

The CDR3 DNA sequence: TGTGCCAGCTCACCACCTTTGGGACAGGGGGCCGATGAGCAGTTCTTC. Translating it yields CASSPPLGQGADEQFF. The chain couples TRBV18 to TRBJ2-1; 12 bases line up with TRBD1. The CDR3 has 16 residues. Trimming took 0 bases from V and 8 from J; bases not matched to a gene: 5. Germline assignment: CDR1 KGHSH and CDR2 LQKENI.

This clonotype is termed medium-sized. The chain uses TRBV19 and TRBJ2-1, with D possibly being TRBD1 (6 bases). This CDR3 is 15 amino acids long. V was trimmed by 0 bases and J by 5 bases, leaving 11 bases between them. Germline V gene lookup returns CDR1 LNHDA and CDR2 SQIVND (reference sequence). CDR3 coding DNA: TGTGCCAGTAGTATAGAAGGGGGACGGAACAATGAGCAGTTCTTC. Residues: CASSIEGGRNNEQFF.

This clonotype was observed many times. The chain has TRBV6-5 and TRBJ2-7, with TRBD1 matching 7 bases. The CDR3 is 15 residues long. V dropped 2 bases and J dropped 4; count of bases not matched to a gene: 8. Germline V lookup: CDR1 MNHEY, CDR2 SVGAGI. CDR3 region: CASSYGRDSSYEQYV. The CDR3 coding sequence is TGTGCCAGCAGTTACGGACGGGACAGCTCATACGAGCAGTACGTC.

The chain couples TRBV6-2 or TRBV6-3 to TRBJ1-2, with 9 bases identical to TRBD1. The CDR3 is 14 amino acids. After removal of 0 bases from V and 8 bases from J, the junction contained 4 bases not matched to a gene. Per germline, CDR1 MNHEY and CDR2 SVGEGT. The CDR3 here is CASSYSLDRGGYTF. The CDR3 DNA is TGTGCCAGCAGTTACTCGTTGGACAGGGGCGGCTACACCTTC.

The table lists this clonotype with many counts. The genes are TRBV18 and TRBJ1-2; TRBD1 aligns across 9 bases. The CDR3 loop spans 13 amino acids. Trimming took 2 bases from V and 6 from J; bases not matched to a gene: 1. Germline CDR1 KGHSH, CDR2 LQKENI. CDR3 coding DNA: TGTGCCAGCTCACCAAGACAGGGGGATGGCTACACCTTC. Encoded protein: CASSPRQGDGYTF.

This clonotype was counted ten times or more. The chain couples TRBV28 to TRBJ2-7, with D perhaps given as TRBD1 or TRBD2 (5 bases each). The CDR3 is made up of 15 amino acids. The germline V gene encodes CDR1 MDHEN and CDR2 SYDVKM. The V and J ends lost 3 bases and 2 bases respectively, with 14 bases between them. This CDR3 reads CASSLLPGPPYEQYF. The CDR3 bases are TGTGCCAGCAGTTTGCTACCGGGACCCCCCTACGAGCAGTACTTC.

This clonotype occurred many times. The chain joins TRBV7-2 to TRBJ2-7; D is perhaps TRBD1 or TRBD2 (7 bases each). This CDR3 region has 14 residues. Deletions cut 5 bases from V and 2 bases from J, with 13 bases between. Per the germline V gene, CDR1 is SGHTA and CDR2 is FQGNSA. CDR3 loop: CASSRDSGTYEQYF. CDR3 DNA sequence: TGTGCCAGCAGCCGGGACAGCGGGACCTACGAGCAGTACTTC.

Many counts were recorded for this clonotype. The chain links TRBV15 to TRBJ2-1; TRBD2 might be the D (5 bases). The V end was cut by 5 bases, the J end by 0 bases, with 17 bases between. CDR3 length equals 17 residues. Germline assignment: CDR1 LNHNV and CDR2 YYDKDF (reference sequence). The CDR3 bases are TGTGCCACCAGCGATGAGAGCTATGGGAGCTCCTACAATGAGCAGTTCTTC. Amino acids: CATSDESYGSSYNEQFF. Looking up the rest from reference TRBV15 and TRBJ2-1 gives the full variable domain: DAMVIQNPRYQVTQFGKPVTLSCSQTLNHNVMYWYQQKSSQAPKLLFHYYDKDFNNEADTPDNFQSRRPNTSFCFLDIRSPGLGDTAMYLCATSDESYGSSYNEQFFGPGTRLTVL.

On this clonotype itself: A junction boundary mismatches the germline segment, possibly from a read error. This chain uses TRBV18 with TRBJ2-3, with D possibly being TRBD2 (6 bases). The length of the CDR3 is 14 residues. The V gene's germline CDR1 is KGHSH and CDR2 LQKENI. The CDR3 loop reads CTSSRSGGRDTQYF. As DNA, the CDR3 is TGTACCAGCTCTAGGTCCGGAGGGCGTGATACGCAGTATTTT.

Within the sample, this clonotype is medium-sized. The chain links TRBV3-1 to TRBJ1-4; D is unresolved. The CDR3 spans 13 residues. Per the germline V gene, CDR1 is LGHDT and CDR2 is YNNKEL (reference sequence). The V end lost 0 bases, the J end lost 8 bases, and 7 bases lay between the germline ends. This chain's CDR3 is CASSQDEIEKLFF. The CDR3 nucleotides are TGTGCCAGCAGCCAAGATGAAATAGAAAAACTGTTTTTT.

This clonotype was picked up many times. The rearrangement uses TRBV27 and TRBJ2-7; D unclear. Germline values: CDR1 MNHEY, CDR2 SMNVEV (reference sequence). This CDR3 is 11 amino acids long. Trimming took off 4 bases at V and 6 bases at J, with 7 bases between the two ends. This CDR3 reads CASSSLGEQYF. The CDR3, as DNA: TGTGCCAGCAGTTCCCTCGGCGAGCAGTACTTC.

The table lists this clonotype with many counts. The chain combines TRBV11-1 with TRBJ2-5; D unresolved. The germline V gene has CDR1 SGHAT and CDR2 FQDESV (reference sequence). This CDR3 comprises 14 residues. The germline V and J ends were trimmed by 2 bases and 1 base, with 8 bases remaining between them. CDR3: CASSLSTAQETQYF. In DNA, the CDR3 is TGTGCCAGCAGCTTAAGCACCGCCCAAGAGACCCAGTACTTC.

This clonotype was recorded at least ten times. The chain employs TRBV7-3 and TRBJ2-1, with D perhaps assigned TRBD1 or TRBD2 (5 bases each). Germline V gene lookup returns CDR1 SGHTA and CDR2 FQGTGA. The length of the CDR3 is 14 residues. The V end lost 4 bases, the J end lost 9 bases, and 16 bases lay between the germline ends. The DNA of the CDR3 is TGTGCCAGCAGCTCAAGTGGTTGGGGGACTGAGCAGTTCTTC. Its protein product is CASSSSGWGTEQFF.

This chain joins TRBV11-2 and TRBJ2-1, with 8 bases lining up with TRBD2. There are 17 residues in the CDR3. The V gene end was trimmed by 7 bases and the J gene end by 0 bases; junction bases not matched to a gene: 11. Germline V gives CDR1 SGHAT, CDR2 FQNNGV. CDR3 sequence reads: CASTSNRGGHSYNEQFF. The CDR3, as DNA: TGTGCCAGCACCTCTAACCGGGGGGGCCACTCCTACAATGAGCAGTTCTTC.

This clonotype was recorded at least ten times. The chain is built from TRBV7-2 and TRBJ2-5; 10 bases match TRBD1. The ends lost 5 bases at V and 5 bases at J; junction bases unmatched: 14. Germline V gene sequence: CDR1 SGHTA, CDR2 FQGNSA. The CDR3 runs to 17 residues. For the CDR3, the DNA is TGTGCCAGCAGCCCCGGCCGGACAGGGGGAGATATGGAGACCCAGTACTTC. Its protein is CASSPGRTGGDMETQYF.

As regards this clonotype: A much more abundant neighbour one base away suggests this may be a read error. The chain has TRBV6-2 or TRBV6-3 and TRBJ1-1, with D possibly TRBD1 on 5 matching bases. Germline-derived CDR1 and CDR2 are MNHEY and SVGEGT. The CDR3 contains 17 residues. CDR3 sequence reads: CATLDDRRGSWNTEAYF. The CDR3 DNA follows: TGTGCCACCTTAGACGACCGCCGGGGGAGTTGGAACACTGAAGCTTACTTT.

This clonotype has at least ten counts. The chain recombines TRBV12-3 or TRBV12-4 with TRBJ2-1; 11 nucleotides match TRBD2. The CDR3 is 16 amino acids. J gave up 4 bases and V 4 bases, and 6 bases lay outside the gene matches. In DNA, the CDR3 is TGTGCCAGCAGTTCAACTCTAGCGGGGGGATACAATGAGCAGTTCTTC. It is translated as CASSSTLAGGYNEQFF.